This T cell receptor beta chain was captured by sequencing in a study of beta chain features in type 1 diabetes. Findings and caveats of the study: Cells with high TCR expression could be over-represented by cDNA sequencing.

Via the markers CD45RO/CCR7/CD25/CD127/CD95/CD27, stem cell-like memory, regulatory, central memory and naive CD4+ cells were sorted. Expressed TCRB transcripts got sequenced, as all isolated RNA was reverse transcribed. It was found that naive, central memory and regulatory T cell samples averaged around 3.5 million reads. Assay: immunoSEQ multiplex PCR; the TCRdb copy retains only in-frame clones and omits some. The sample carries about 320,000 clones, around 15% recorded once. Per the germline V gene, CDR1 is SGHNT and CDR2 is YYREEE (reference sequence). V was clipped by 4 bases and J by 8 bases, with 4 bases between them. This CDR3 spans 10 amino acids. Note on this clone: Its antigen is currently unknown.

Material: central memory CD4+ T cells from blood. The rearrangement joins TRBV5-4 to TRBJ2-1; no clear D. The clonotype was recovered from a man younger than 40 in good health. The CDR3 protein is CASSGDEQFF. The CDR3 DNA is TGTGCCAGCAGCGGGGATGAGCAGTTCTTC.